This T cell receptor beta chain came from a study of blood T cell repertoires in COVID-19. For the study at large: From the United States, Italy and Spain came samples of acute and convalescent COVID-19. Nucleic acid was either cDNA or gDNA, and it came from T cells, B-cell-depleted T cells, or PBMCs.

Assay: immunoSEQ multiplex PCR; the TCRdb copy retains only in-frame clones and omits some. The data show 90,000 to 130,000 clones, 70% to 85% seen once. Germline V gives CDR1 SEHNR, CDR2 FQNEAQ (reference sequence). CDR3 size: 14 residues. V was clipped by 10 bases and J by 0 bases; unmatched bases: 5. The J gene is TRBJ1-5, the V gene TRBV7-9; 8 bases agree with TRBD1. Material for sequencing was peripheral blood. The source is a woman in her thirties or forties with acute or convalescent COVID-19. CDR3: CATQGATSNQPQHF. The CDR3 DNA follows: TGTGCCACCCAGGGGGCGACTAGCAATCAGCCCCAGCATTTT.